These T cell receptor beta chains were read from a single sample in a study of spatial heterogeneity in lung cancer. MiXCR, run by TCRdb on the 5' RACE reads, gives a single entry per CDR3 protein. Of about 36,000 distinct CDR3 sequences in the sample, 6% to 9.5% are singletons; the top ten hold about 9.2%. The sequences come from PBMCs, collected at follow-up. Every receptor here comes from a male donor with early-stage non-small cell lung cancer. Both conserved end residues are part of each CDR3. The D gene is left open where the match is weak. Expanded clones get a size class; other rows say once, few or many, or leave the size out.

-	TRBV6-5	TRBJ2-5	many	CASSYGGKETQYF	TGTGCCAGCAGTTACGGGGGGAAGGAGACCCAGTACTTC
-	TRBV19	TRBJ2-5	few	CASSSGAQETQYF	TGTGCCAGTAGTAGCGGGGCGCAAGAGACCCAGTACTTC
-	TRBV19	TRBJ1-5	-	CASSIGQGSQTHF	TGTGCCAGTAGTATCGGGCAGGGCTCCCAGACGCATTTT
TRBD1	TRBV5-1	TRBJ2-7	many	CASSLGGQYYEQYF	TGCGCCAGCAGCTTGGGGGGACAGTACTACGAGCAGTACTTC
-	TRBV2	TRBJ2-2	many	CASMEGPNTGELFF	TGTGCCAGCATGGAGGGCCCCAACACCGGGGAGCTGTTTTTT
TRBD1	TRBV29-1	TRBJ2-2	-	CSAAGTVNTGELFF	TGCAGCGCCGCCGGGACAGTAAACACCGGGGAGCTGTTTTTT
TRBD1	TRBV4-2	TRBJ2-1	few	CASSHGQGSYNEQFF	TGTGCCAGCAGCCACGGACAGGGCTCCTACAATGAGCAGTTCTTC
TRBD2	TRBV6-5	TRBJ2-5	many	CASSRLQGGETQYF	TGTGCCAGCAGCCGGCTGCAGGGAGGGGAGACCCAGTACTTC
TRBD1	TRBV7-8	TRBJ2-7	many	CASSLDRGHEQYF	TGTGCCAGCAGCTTGGACAGGGGGCACGAGCAGTACTTC
-	TRBV7-8	TRBJ1-5	many	CASSFWTGSNQPQHF	TGTGCCAGCAGCTTCTGGACGGGCAGCAATCAGCCCCAGCATTTT
-	TRBV9	TRBJ1-2	-	CASSVRTGIDGYTF	TGTGCCAGCAGCGTTCGAACAGGGATCGATGGCTACACCTTC
-	TRBV12-3/TRBV12-4	TRBJ2-7	-	CASSSALGVAYEQYF	TGTGCCAGCAGTTCAGCACTTGGCGTAGCCTACGAGCAGTACTTC
TRBD2	TRBV5-6	TRBJ2-5	few	CASSFLPASGQETQYF	TGTGCCAGCAGCTTTCTTCCGGCTAGCGGGCAAGAGACCCAGTACTTC
TRBD1	TRBV18	TRBJ1-2	many	CASSQQGEDGYTF	TGTGCCAGCTCACAACAGGGGGAGGATGGCTACACCTTC
-	TRBV19	TRBJ2-3	many	CASSIFVQAVDTQYF	TGTGCCAGTAGTATATTCGTACAGGCGGTCGATACGCAGTATTTT
-	TRBV7-8	TRBJ1-2	few	CASSPQENYGYTF	TGTGCCAGCAGCCCGCAGGAAAACTATGGCTACACCTTC